These 29 T cell receptor beta chains were sequenced from one sample in a study of blood T cell repertoires in COVID-19. The repertoire was sequenced with immunoSEQ multiplex PCR; TCRdb's copy has only in-frame clones and lacks some. The sample carries about 350,000 clones, more than 70% recorded once. The source material was PBMCs or T cells enriched from blood (not recorded which). The source of these receptors is a woman aged 25 to 39 who had been exposed to COVID-19.

This clone was detected only once. This rearrangement joins TRBV29-1 to TRBJ1-1; 9 bases align to TRBD1. Germline lookup yields CDR1 SQVTM and CDR2 ANQGSEA. The CDR3 runs 14 residues. With 1 base clipped from V and 0 bases from J, the junction kept 0 bases outside the gene matches. The CDR3 nucleotides are TGCAGCGTTGAAGGGACAGGGGTGAACACTGAAGCTTTCTTT. It encodes CSVEGTGVNTEAFF.

The chain carries TRBV7-9 and TRBJ2-7; possibly TRBD1 for D (5 bases). CDR3 length: 13 residues. Trimming cost V 1 base and J 6 bases, with 10 bases left between them. From germline, CDR1 is SEHNR and CDR2 FQNEAQ (reference sequence). CDR3 amino acids: CASSLVSTAEQYF. CDR3 coding DNA: TGTGCCAGCAGCTTAGTATCGACAGCCGAGCAGTACTTC.

This clone occurred once. The genes are TRBV7-8 and TRBJ1-2; 9 nucleotides align to TRBD1. J gave up 1 base and V 5 bases, and 5 bases lay outside the gene matches. Germline CDR1 is SGHVS and CDR2 is FQNEAQ. The CDR3 consists of 15 residues. CDR3 protein: CASSLRDRVNYGYTF. The CDR3 DNA sequence: TGTGCCAGCAGCCTCCGGGACAGGGTTAACTATGGCTACACCTTC. Using reference TRBV7-8 and TRBJ1-2 for the parts outside the CDR3, the full variable domain is GAGVSQSPRYKVAKRGQDVALRCDPISGHVSLFWYQQALGQGPEFLTYFQNEAQLDKSGLPSDRFFAERPEGSVSTLKIQRTQQEDSAVYLCASSLRDRVNYGYTFGSGTRLTVV.

The gene calls are TRBV12-5 and TRBJ1-5, with unresolved D. Germline CDR1 reads LGHNT; CDR2 reads FRNRAP. V was cut by 0 bases and J by 5 bases, with 11 bases left in between. This CDR3 comprises 15 residues. The CDR3 bases are TGTGCTAGTGGTTTGGTACGTTCACCAGATCAGCCCCAGCATTTT. This encodes CASGLVRSPDQPQHF.

The rearrangement uses TRBV7-9 and TRBJ1-5; D is unclear. Germline lookup yields CDR1 SEHNR and CDR2 FQNEAQ (reference sequence). Trimming took 1 base from V and 0 from J, leaving 10 bases between them. CDR3 length: 16 residues. CDR3 sequence: CASSLGEALSNQPQHF. The CDR3 coding sequence is TGTGCCAGCAGCTTAGGGGAGGCACTTAGCAATCAGCCCCAGCATTTT.

The chain combines TRBV11-2 with TRBJ2-1; 13 nucleotides align to TRBD2. V shed 5 bases, J shed 9 bases, and the junction held 7 bases outside the gene matches. The CDR3 loop spans 15 amino acids. CDR1 SGHAT and CDR2 FQNNGV come from the germline V gene. The DNA of the CDR3 is TGTGCCAGCAGCATCTGGACTAGCGGGAGTTCTGAGCAGTTCTTC. This translates into CASSIWTSGSSEQFF. The variable domain in full, with the rest retrieved from reference TRBV11-2 and TRBJ2-1, is EAGVAQSPRYKIIEKRQSVAFWCNPISGHATLYWYQQILGQGPKLLIQFQNNGVVDDSQLPKDRFSAERLKGVDSTLKIQPAKLEDSAVYLCASSIWTSGSSEQFFGPGTRLTVL.

This clone was seen more than once but under ten times. Other nucleotide sequences from this sample produce the same CDR3. The chain has TRBV9 and TRBJ2-3; 11 bases fit TRBD2. V lost 0 bases to trimming and J lost 0 bases; unmatched junction nucleotides: 0. CDR3 length: 16 residues. CDR1 is SGDLS and CDR2 is YYNGEE in the germline V gene. The CDR3 DNA sequence: TGTGCCAGCAGCGTAGGGACTAGCGGGAGCACAGATACGCAGTATTTT. This codes for CASSVGTSGSTDTQYF.

The genes are TRBV3-1 (or the pseudogene TRBV3-2) and TRBJ2-7, with 11 nucleotides matching TRBD1. J lost 4 bases, V lost 8 bases, and 4 bases had no gene match. Per germline, CDR1 LGHDT and CDR2 YNNKEL (reference sequence). The CDR3 extends over 13 amino acids. The CDR3 spells CASGTGGRYEQYF. The CDR3 region has the DNA TGTGCCAGCGGGACAGGGGGAAGGTACGAGCAGTACTTC.

The chain recombines TRBV7-8 with TRBJ2-7, with 7 bases lining up with TRBD1. Germline V gene data show CDR1 as SGHVS and CDR2 as FQNEAQ. The CDR3 extends over 13 amino acids. Trimming cost V 7 bases and J 6 bases; bases outside gene matches: 9. CDR3 sequence (DNA): TGTGCCAGCACCTTCGACAGGGATTCCGAGCAGTACTTC. It yields the protein CASTFDRDSEQYF. The variable domain in full, completed from reference TRBV7-8 and TRBJ2-7, reads GAGVSQSPRYKVAKRGQDVALRCDPISGHVSLFWYQQALGQGPEFLTYFQNEAQLDKSGLPSDRFFAERPEGSVSTLKIQRTQQEDSAVYLCASTFDRDSEQYFGPGTRLTVT.

In DNA, the CDR3 is TGCGCCAGCAGCCAAGAGCGCCCAGGGGGAAGGTACGAGCAGTACTTC. Translated: CASSQERPGGRYEQYF. V usage is TRBV4-1 and J usage is TRBJ2-7, with TRBD1 identical over 7 bases. Looked up from germline, CDR1 is MGHRA and CDR2 is YSYEKL. CDR3 length: 16 residues. After removal of 0 bases from V and 4 bases from J, the junction contained 9 bases not matched to a gene.

The rearrangement uses TRBV11-2 and TRBJ2-1; D perhaps matches TRBD2 (6 bases). V lost 4 bases to trimming and J lost 4 bases, with 14 bases between them. This CDR3 spans 15 amino acids. Germline V gene sequence: CDR1 SGHAT, CDR2 FQNNGV. CDR3 protein: CASSSPLLAYNEQFF. CDR3 nucleotide sequence: TGTGCCAGCAGCTCCCCCCTCCTAGCGTACAATGAGCAGTTCTTC. Full variable domain (missing parts from reference TRBV11-2 and TRBJ2-1): EAGVAQSPRYKIIEKRQSVAFWCNPISGHATLYWYQQILGQGPKLLIQFQNNGVVDDSQLPKDRFSAERLKGVDSTLKIQPAKLEDSAVYLCASSSPLLAYNEQFFGPGTRLTVL.

The V gene is TRBV9, the J gene TRBJ2-7; D might be TRBD1 (6 bases). The CDR3 spans 15 residues. Germline lookup yields CDR1 SGDLS and CDR2 YYNGEE. The V and J ends lost 2 bases and 4 bases respectively, with 16 bases between them. The CDR3 nucleotides are TGTGCCAGCAGCGTCGGACAGTCTCCCCCTTACGAGCAGTACTTC. As protein: CASSVGQSPPYEQYF. Based on the CDR3 plus reference TRBV9 and TRBJ2-7, the full variable domain is DSGVTQTPKHLITATGQRVTLRCSPRSGDLSVYWYQQSLDQGLQFLIQYYNGEERAKGNILERFSAQQFPDLHSELNLSSLELGDSALYFCASSVGQSPPYEQYFGPGTRLTVT.

The gene calls are TRBV3-1 (or the pseudogene TRBV3-2) and TRBJ1-5; possible D gene TRBD1, 6 bases. The V end lost 0 bases, the J end lost 5 bases, and 11 bases lay between the germline ends. The germline gives CDR1 LGHDT, CDR2 YNNKEL (reference sequence). There are 15 residues in the CDR3. The CDR3 nucleotides are TGTGCCAGCAGCCAAGACCAGGGGTCCCATCAGCCCCAGCATTTT. Protein product: CASSQDQGSHQPQHF.

This sequence joins TRBV20-1 and TRBJ2-2, with 10 bases fitting TRBD2. With V trimmed by 3 bases and J by 3 bases, 4 bases remained unmatched. Germline assignment: CDR1 DFQATT and CDR2 SNEGSKA (reference sequence). This CDR3 spans 15 amino acids. The DNA of the CDR3 is TGCAGTGCTAGTTCTAGCGGGAGCGACACCGGGGAGCTGTTTTTT. Translated, it gives CSASSSGSDTGELFF.

This chain joins TRBV28 and TRBJ2-2; 9 bases match TRBD2. This CDR3 region has 15 residues. V lost 5 bases, J lost 6 bases, and 7 bases stayed unmatched. Germline values: CDR1 MDHEN, CDR2 SYDVKM. The CDR3 DNA sequence: TGTGCCAGCAGTCCTAGCGGGATTTTCCCCGGGGAGCTGTTTTTT. Residues: CASSPSGIFPGELFF.

This chain uses TRBV28 with TRBJ1-2, with 8 nucleotides matching TRBD1. The CDR3 totals 16 residues. The trim removed 5 bases at V and 1 base at J, leaving 9 bases unmatched. Germline lookup yields CDR1 MDHEN and CDR2 SYDVKM. The CDR3 DNA is TGTGCCAGCAGTCCCCCCCTCGGACAGGGTAACTATGGCTACACCTTC. The encoded protein is CASSPPLGQGNYGYTF.

The V call is TRBV19, the J call TRBJ1-5, with D unclear. V lost 1 base and J 7 bases, leaving 20 bases between the germline ends. The CDR3 is 17 amino acids. Germline V gene data show CDR1 as LNHDA and CDR2 as SQIVND (reference sequence). CDR3 DNA: TGTGCCAGTAGTATAGGGGAAGGAACCACGAGGGTACAGCCCCAGCATTTT. It specifies CASSIGEGTTRVQPQHF.

This chain links TRBV30 with TRBJ1-2; D possibly corresponds to TRBD1 (6 bases). Germline V CDR1 and CDR2: GTSNPN, SVGIG (reference sequence). V was pared by 0 bases and J by 0 bases, with 14 bases between. CDR3 length equals 16 residues. The CDR3 DNA reads TGTGCCTGGAGTGTACCCAGGGGAATCGCTAACTATGGCTACACCTTC. It encodes CAWSVPRGIANYGYTF.

The gene calls are TRBV27 and TRBJ2-5, with D possibly TRBD2 on 5 matching bases. This CDR3 is 14 amino acids long. Germline values: CDR1 MNHEY, CDR2 SMNVEV (reference sequence). The germline V and J ends were trimmed by 4 bases and 2 bases, with 11 bases remaining between them. CDR3 in amino acids: CASSSWTEQETQYF. The CDR3 region has the DNA TGTGCCAGCAGTTCCTGGACTGAACAAGAGACCCAGTACTTC.

The genes are TRBV7-8 and TRBJ1-1; TRBD1 is a possible D gene (6 bases). The germline gives CDR1 SGHVS, CDR2 FQNEAQ. V was pared by 5 bases and J by 5 bases, with 15 bases between. The CDR3 length is 14 residues. The CDR3 loop reads CASSQTGSATEAFF. CDR3 nucleotide sequence: TGTGCCAGCAGCCAAACAGGGAGCGCAACTGAAGCTTTCTTT. Full variable domain (outside the CDR3, taken from reference TRBV7-8 and TRBJ1-1): GAGVSQSPRYKVAKRGQDVALRCDPISGHVSLFWYQQALGQGPEFLTYFQNEAQLDKSGLPSDRFFAERPEGSVSTLKIQRTQQEDSAVYLCASSQTGSATEAFFGQGTRLTVV.

This clone has a single count. V gene TRBV3-1 (or the pseudogene TRBV3-2) combines with J gene TRBJ2-7; TRBD1 matches at 11 bases. Germline CDR1 LGHDT, CDR2 YNNKEL (reference sequence). This CDR3 spans 14 amino acids. The V segment lost 3 bases and the J segment 4 bases; nucleotides outside the gene matches: 2. As DNA, the CDR3 is TGTGCCAGCAGCCATGGACAGGGGGCGTACGAGCAGTACTTC. Its translation is CASSHGQGAYEQYF.

The rearrangement links TRBV11-2 to TRBJ2-7, with D possibly TRBD2 on 5 matching bases. There are 14 residues in the CDR3. Trimming cost V 5 bases and J 6 bases, with 17 bases left between them. Germline V gives CDR1 SGHAT, CDR2 FQNNGV. The CDR3 sequence is CASSQQSGIFEQYF. The CDR3 coding sequence is TGTGCCAGCAGCCAACAGTCCGGGATCTTCGAGCAGTACTTC.

The chain joins TRBV10-3 to TRBJ1-5; D might be TRBD1 (6 bases). Germline CDR1 and CDR2: ENHRY and SYGVKD. This CDR3 has 19 amino acids. V was cut by 7 bases and J by 0 bases, with 25 bases left in between. The CDR3 DNA follows: TGTGCCATCAAGGACCCGGGACACCCGTCCGCTTATAGCAATCAGCCCCAGCATTTT. Translating gives CAIKDPGHPSAYSNQPQHF.

The chain combines TRBV6-1 with TRBJ2-1, with a weak D call TRBD1 (6 bases). The CDR3 extends over 14 amino acids. The V gene's germline CDR1 is MNHNS and CDR2 SASEGT. V gave up 3 bases and J gave up 8 bases, with 14 bases separating them. This CDR3 is CASSESSKGDEQFF. The CDR3 region has the DNA TGTGCCAGCAGTGAGTCTAGCAAGGGGGATGAGCAGTTCTTC.

The genes are TRBV9 and TRBJ1-1, with a possible D match to TRBD1 (6 bases). In germline, CDR1 is SGDLS, CDR2 YYNGEE. The CDR3 runs to 14 residues. V lost 3 bases, J lost 6 bases, and 15 bases lay in between. CDR3 loop: CASSAEGEGSEAFF. CDR3 nucleotides: TGTGCCAGCAGCGCAGAGGGGGAGGGGTCTGAAGCTTTCTTT.

The chain combines TRBV6-7 with TRBJ2-7, with 12 bases fitting TRBD2. TRBV6-7 is given ORF status, its function remaining uncertain. CDR3 size: 16 residues. The junction had 7 bases not matched to a gene; V was cut back by 5 bases and J by 2 bases. The CDR3 sequence is CASSPSGRADAYEQYF. The CDR3 DNA sequence: TGTGCCAGCAGTCCTAGCGGGAGGGCCGATGCCTACGAGCAGTACTTC.

The chain links TRBV28 to TRBJ2-7; tentatively, D is TRBD2 (7 bases). Trimming took off 2 bases at V and 2 bases at J, with 25 bases between the two ends. Germline V CDR1 and CDR2: MDHEN, SYDVKM. The CDR3 extends over 19 amino acids. Here the CDR3 reads CASSLMGRDTKAGTYEQYF. In DNA form, the CDR3 reads TGTGCCAGCAGTTTAATGGGTAGGGACACTAAAGCGGGGACCTACGAGCAGTACTTC.

The V gene is TRBV28, the J gene TRBJ1-5; 9 nucleotides match TRBD1. Germline lookup yields CDR1 MDHEN and CDR2 SYDVKM. Unmatched junction bases numbered 7, after V lost 3 bases and J lost 1 base. The CDR3 sequence is 17 residues long. The CDR3 loop reads CASSLGGTGSSNQPQHF. The CDR3 DNA reads as TGTGCCAGCAGTTTGGGGGGGACAGGGTCGAGCAATCAGCCCCAGCATTTT. The variable domain in full, with the rest retrieved from reference TRBV28 and TRBJ1-5, is DVKVTQSSRYLVKRTGEKVFLECVQDMDHENMFWYRQDPGLGLRLIYFSYDVKMKEKGDIPEGYSVSREKKERFSLILESASTNQTSMYLCASSLGGTGSSNQPQHFGDGTRLSIL.

The rearrangement links TRBV27 to TRBJ2-5, with D possibly TRBD2 on 5 matching bases. CDR3 size: 12 residues. CDR1 and CDR2 (germline): MNHEY, SMNVEV (reference sequence). Trimming took off 2 bases at V and 6 bases at J, with 7 bases between the two ends. The CDR3 loop reads CASSLVGKTQYF. CDR3 bases: TGTGCCAGCAGTTTAGTCGGGAAGACCCAGTACTTC.